The 4 T cell receptor beta chains given below trace back to one sample, sequenced in a study of blood T cell repertoires in COVID-19. Sequenced by immunoSEQ multiplex PCR; TCRdb stores in-frame clones only, minus some. The sample lists tens of thousands of clones; approximately 86% were seen once. Sequencing was performed on peripheral blood. These receptors were collected from a man between 60 and 75 years old with active or convalescent COVID-19.

This chain joins TRBV27 and TRBJ1-5, with TRBD1 matching 8 bases. Germline CDR1 MNHEY, CDR2 SMNVEV (reference sequence). J was trimmed by 4 bases and V by 2 bases; bases with no gene match: 10. The CDR3 has 17 residues. CDR3 loop: CASSLGTGIGSNQPQHF. In nucleotides, the CDR3 is TGTGCCAGCAGTTTAGGGACAGGTATTGGTAGTAATCAGCCCCAGCATTTT.

V is TRBV7-9 and J is TRBJ2-2; no clear D. This CDR3 region has 15 residues. Germline V CDR1 and CDR2: SEHNR, FQNEAQ (reference sequence). V was clipped by 6 bases and J by 1 base, with 12 bases between them. CDR3 in DNA: TGTGCCAGCAGTTGGGCGACGCTGAACACCGGGGAGCTGTTTTTT. It encodes CASSWATLNTGELFF.

J is TRBJ2-5 and V is TRBV7-3, with D perhaps TRBD2 (5 bases). The germline V and J ends were trimmed by 0 bases and 5 bases, with 10 bases remaining between them. Germline CDR1 reads SGHTA; CDR2 reads FQGTGA. There are 14 residues in the CDR3. Written as DNA, the CDR3 is TGTGCCAGCAGCTTAACCGGGAATCCGGAGACCCAGTACTTC. Its protein product is CASSLTGNPETQYF.

The chain has TRBV28 and TRBJ2-7, with D perhaps TRBD1 (6 bases). The germline gives CDR1 MDHEN, CDR2 SYDVKM. Deletions cut 10 bases from V and 5 bases from J, with 15 bases between. The CDR3 is made up of 12 amino acids. The CDR3 loop reads CATKDSDNEQYF. The DNA of the CDR3 is TGTGCCACCAAGGACAGTGACAACGAGCAGTACTTC.